The 27 T cell receptor beta chains below come from one sample, sequenced in a study of shared clonotypes between healthy human individuals. TCRdb keeps only in-frame clones here, not all; method: immunoSEQ multiplex PCR. The data show approximately 330,000 clones, less than 85% seen once. The sample comprised memory CD4+ T cells sorted from blood. Subset defined: CD45RA-negative fraction. The receptors originated from a man aged 25 to 45 in good health.

This clone was seen more than once but under ten times. The J gene is TRBJ2-5, the V gene TRBV18, with D maybe TRBD2 (6 bases). The CDR3 consists of 12 residues. Trimming removed 11 bases from V and 5 bases from J, with 15 bases in between. The germline CDR1 and CDR2 sequences are KGHSH and LQKENI. CDR3 sequence reads: CASDLGRETQYF. CDR3 DNA: TGTGCCTCCGACCTAGGGAGGGAGACCCAGTACTTC.

The chain has TRBV6-5 and TRBJ2-3, with 7 positions matching TRBD1. The CDR3 runs 14 residues. Germline V gives CDR1 MNHEY, CDR2 SVGAGI. Trimming at V came to 5 bases and at J to 4 bases, leaving 6 bases not matched to a gene. The CDR3 protein is CASSRSTGADTQYF. For the CDR3, the DNA is TGTGCCAGCAGTCGATCAACAGGGGCAGATACGCAGTATTTT.

This clone was seen many times. The chain couples TRBV7-8 to TRBJ1-4, with D uncertain. Germline V gives CDR1 SGHVS, CDR2 FQNEAQ. Trimming cost V 1 base and J 3 bases, with 18 bases left between them. This CDR3 spans 18 amino acids. The CDR3 loop is CASSLGSFKGRSNEKLFF. The CDR3, as DNA: TGTGCCAGCAGCTTAGGGTCGTTTAAAGGGCGATCTAATGAAAAACTGTTTTTT.

The chain links TRBV28 to TRBJ2-7; 9 bases agree with TRBD1. The CDR3 has 14 amino acids. Germline V gives CDR1 MDHEN, CDR2 SYDVKM. The ends lost 5 bases at V and 6 bases at J; junction bases unmatched: 8. Here the CDR3 reads CASSLRDRASEQYF. The DNA for the CDR3 is TGTGCCAGCAGTCTTCGGGACAGGGCCAGCGAGCAGTACTTC.

The V gene is TRBV10-3, the J gene TRBJ2-2; 8 nucleotides agree with TRBD1. This CDR3 is 16 amino acids long. Trimming cost V 10 bases and J 5 bases; bases outside gene matches: 15. The germline V gene has CDR1 ENHRY and CDR2 SYGVKD. CDR3 in amino acids: CATLSAQGADTGELFF. CDR3 sequence (DNA): TGTGCCACCCTGTCTGCGCAGGGGGCTGATACCGGGGAGCTGTTTTTT.

The rearrangement links TRBV4-1 to TRBJ1-3, with a weak D call TRBD1 (5 bases). This CDR3 has 15 residues. CDR1 is MGHRA and CDR2 is YSYEKL in the germline V gene. The germline V and J ends were trimmed by 6 bases and 2 bases, with 14 bases remaining between them. This CDR3 reads CASRHPWGAGNTIYF. CDR3 DNA sequence: TGCGCCAGCAGGCACCCATGGGGGGCTGGAAACACCATATATTTT.

This chain uses TRBV7-9 with TRBJ2-3; D is possibly TRBD1 (7 bases). The CDR3 consists of 13 residues. The V gene's germline CDR1 is SEHNR and CDR2 FQNEAQ (reference sequence). V dropped 2 bases and J dropped 10 bases, with 13 bases sitting between them. CDR3 in DNA: TGTGCCAGCAGCTTACAAGGGGGGACAGCGCAGTATTTT. Translated, it gives CASSLQGGTAQYF.

This clone was counted a few times. Other DNA variants within this sample encode the same CDR3. The genes are TRBV18 and TRBJ2-5; no clear D gene. Trimming left V 2 bases short and J 5 bases short, with 3 bases between. CDR1 and CDR2 from the germline V gene are KGHSH and LQKENI. This CDR3 spans 11 amino acids. In nucleotides, the CDR3 is TGTGCCAGCTCACCAAAGGAGACCCAGTACTTC. Amino acid sequence: CASSPKETQYF.

This clone was found once. The CDR3 DNA is TGTGCCAGCAGTTACACAGGGGTCATTGCTGAAGCTTTCTTT. Amino acid sequence: CASSYTGVIAEAFF. The J gene is TRBJ1-1, the V gene TRBV6-5, with TRBD1 identical over 7 bases. CDR3 length: 14 residues. Germline loops: CDR1 MNHEY, CDR2 SVGAGI. V shed 2 bases and J 6 bases; nucleotides not matched to a gene: 6.

V and J are TRBV9 and TRBJ2-7; 7 bases are a match to TRBD1. The V and J ends lost 3 bases and 6 bases, in that order; junction bases with no gene match: 15. The V gene's germline CDR1 is SGDLS and CDR2 YYNGEE. The CDR3 runs to 16 residues. The CDR3 DNA reads TGTGCCAGCAGCGCCATCGGACAGGCTCGAAGGCGCGAGCAGTACTTC. Translation: CASSAIGQARRREQYF. Full variable domain (remainder filled in from reference TRBV9 and TRBJ2-7): DSGVTQTPKHLITATGQRVTLRCSPRSGDLSVYWYQQSLDQGLQFLIQYYNGEERAKGNILERFSAQQFPDLHSELNLSSLELGDSALYFCASSAIGQARRREQYFGPGTRLTVT.

V is TRBV2 and J is TRBJ2-1; D possibly uses TRBD1 or TRBD2 (5 bases each). Germline CDR1 is SNHLY and CDR2 is FYNNEI. Between the trimmed V and J ends, which lost 5 bases and 5 bases, there was a span of 16 bases. This CDR3 has 15 amino acids. For the CDR3, the DNA is TGTGCCAGCAGTCAAACTAGTACAGGTAACAATGAGCAGTTCTTC. It yields the protein CASSQTSTGNNEQFF.

This clone was seen many times. The V gene is TRBV19, the J gene TRBJ2-7, with D uncertain. V gave up 8 bases and J gave up 1 base, with 12 bases separating them. Germline CDR1 reads LNHDA; CDR2 reads SQIVND (reference sequence). This CDR3 is built from 13 residues. The CDR3 nucleotides read TGTGCCAGTCGATGGCGCGGATCCTACGAGCAGTACTTC. As protein: CASRWRGSYEQYF.

This chain uses TRBV7-9 with TRBJ2-5, with unresolved D. CDR3 size: 11 residues. Between the trimmed V and J ends, which lost 4 bases and 3 bases, there was a span of 3 bases. The germline CDR1 and CDR2 sequences are SEHNR and FQNEAQ (reference sequence). CDR3: CASSYKETQYF. As DNA, the CDR3 is TGTGCCAGCAGCTACAAAGAGACCCAGTACTTC.

The chain has TRBV29-1 and TRBJ2-7, with 8 bases aligning to TRBD2. After removal of 4 bases from V and 7 bases from J, the junction contained 9 bases not matched to a gene. The germline V gene encodes CDR1 SQVTM and CDR2 ANQGSEA. This CDR3 comprises 13 residues. The CDR3 DNA reads TGCAGCGTTGGGTCGGGAGGGCCGGGAGAGCAGTACTTC. It codes for CSVGSGGPGEQYF.

The rearrangement joins TRBV14 to TRBJ1-1; D ambiguous. The CDR3 consists of 15 residues. In germline, CDR1 is SGHDN, CDR2 FVKESK. V was clipped by 1 base and J by 1 base, with 10 bases between them. The CDR3 coding sequence is TGTGCCAGCAGCCAAGGTGTAATGGAGAACACTGAAGCTTTCTTT. As protein: CASSQGVMENTEAFF.

This clone showed up many times. This chain joins TRBV7-2 and TRBJ1-6; 8 positions match TRBD1. Germline CDR1 SGHTA, CDR2 FQGNSA. The CDR3 runs 17 residues. Germline trimming cut 2 bases from V and 8 bases from J; bases unmatched to any gene: 11. The CDR3 sequence: CASSLKSAGGADSPLHF. As DNA, the CDR3 is TGTGCCAGCAGCTTAAAGTCGGCAGGGGGCGCTGATTCACCCCTCCACTTT. The whole variable domain, remainder taken from reference TRBV7-2 and TRBJ1-6, is GAGVSQSPSNKVTEKGKDVELRCDPISGHTALYWYRQSLGQGLEFLIYFQGNSAPDKSGLPSDRFSAERTGGSVSTLTIQRTQQEDSAVYLCASSLKSAGGADSPLHFGNGTRLTVT.

The V call is TRBV6-1, the J call TRBJ2-7; 8 nucleotides match TRBD1. V was clipped by 2 bases and J by 3 bases; unmatched bases: 3. Germline V gives CDR1 MNHNS, CDR2 SASEGT. This CDR3 region has 14 residues. CDR3 residues: CASSEQGAVYEQYF. The CDR3 DNA follows: TGTGCCAGCAGTGAACAGGGGGCGGTCTACGAGCAGTACTTC.

The chain has TRBV10-2 and TRBJ1-2; 7 nucleotides agree with TRBD1. The CDR3 consists of 16 residues. V lost 6 bases to trimming and J lost 4 bases; unmatched junction nucleotides: 14. Germline V gene sequence: CDR1 WSHSY, CDR2 SAAADI. CDR3 sequence (DNA): TGCGCCAGCAGCCAGACAAGACAGGGTTGGAGCTATGGCTACACCTTC. Protein product: CASSQTRQGWSYGYTF.

This chain joins TRBV5-5 and TRBJ2-7; D may be TRBD1 (5 bases). Germline V lookup: CDR1 SGHKS, CDR2 YYEKEE (reference sequence). V gave up 4 bases and J gave up 5 bases, with 13 bases separating them. CDR3 length: 13 amino acids. The CDR3 DNA sequence: TGTGCCAGCAGCCGAATACCGACAGACGAGCAGTACTTC. Protein sequence: CASSRIPTDEQYF.

The chain carries TRBV11-1 and TRBJ2-5, with 16 bases identical to TRBD2. This CDR3 spans 17 amino acids. Germline V gene data show CDR1 as SGHAT and CDR2 as FQDESV (reference sequence). After removal of 3 bases from V and 5 bases from J, the junction contained 6 bases not matched to a gene. The CDR3 coding sequence is TGTGCCAGCAGCTTGGGGACTAGCGGGAGGGCCGATGAGACCCAGTACTTC. As protein: CASSLGTSGRADETQYF. The full variable domain, with the rest looked up from reference TRBV11-1 and TRBJ2-5, is EAEVAQSPRYKITEKSQAVAFWCDPISGHATLYWYRQILGQGPELLVQFQDESVVDDSQLPKDRFSAERLKGVDSTLKIQPAELGDSAMYLCASSLGTSGRADETQYFGPGTRLLVL.

This rearrangement joins TRBV29-1 to TRBJ1-1; D gene unclear. This CDR3 contains 13 residues. With 4 bases removed from V and 6 bases from J, the gap between germline ends came to 15 bases. Germline loops: CDR1 SQVTM, CDR2 ANQGSEA. The CDR3 DNA follows: TGCAGCGTTGTAAGTGGAGGAATTTCTGAAGCTTTCTTT. It codes for CSVVSGGISEAFF.

The gene calls are TRBV2 and TRBJ1-4, with a tentative D call TRBD1 (6 bases). Looked up from germline, CDR1 is SNHLY and CDR2 is FYNNEI. This CDR3 has 13 amino acids. The V end was cut by 7 bases, the J end by 7 bases, with 13 bases between. The CDR3 protein is CASKRGRGEKLFF. The CDR3 DNA follows: TGTGCCAGCAAACGGGGCAGGGGTGAAAAACTGTTTTTT.

This clone was recorded once. J is TRBJ1-1 and V is TRBV18; possibly TRBD1 for D (5 bases). The CDR3 extends over 13 amino acids. From germline, CDR1 is KGHSH and CDR2 LQKENI. The ends were cut back, 2 bases at V and 4 bases at J, with 8 bases in the middle. The CDR3 DNA sequence: TGTGCCAGCTCACCAGGGGCAAGCACTGAAGCTTTCTTT. Amino acid sequence: CASSPGASTEAFF.

Turning to this clone: The same CDR3 also results from other DNA sequences found in this sample. The chain has TRBV5-1 and TRBJ2-3, with 9 bases matching TRBD2. This CDR3 is built from 14 residues. The V gene's germline CDR1 is SGHRS and CDR2 YFSETQ. V shed 3 bases and J 3 bases; nucleotides not matched to a gene: 2. CDR3 residues: CASSSGLATDTQYF. CDR3 bases: TGCGCCAGCAGCTCGGGACTAGCAACAGATACGCAGTATTTT.

This chain links TRBV27 with TRBJ2-7, with TRBD1 matching over 8 bases. There are 16 residues in the CDR3. CDR1 is MNHEY and CDR2 is SMNVEV in the germline V gene (reference sequence). With 4 bases clipped from V and 0 bases from J, the junction kept 8 bases outside the gene matches. The CDR3 sequence is CASSSPQGAGSYEQYF. In nucleotides, the CDR3 is TGTGCCAGCAGTTCGCCCCAGGGGGCAGGCTCCTACGAGCAGTACTTC.

This clone came up many times. The chain is built from TRBV7-2 and TRBJ2-7; D gene unclear. There are 11 residues in the CDR3. The V and J ends lost 5 bases and 6 bases respectively, with 8 bases between them. Per the germline V gene, CDR1 is SGHTA and CDR2 is FQGNSA. The CDR3 sequence is CASSIALEQYF. CDR3 in DNA: TGTGCCAGCAGCATCGCCCTCGAGCAGTACTTC.

This clone has only a few counts. The J gene is TRBJ1-2, the V gene TRBV2, with 7 bases identical to TRBD1. V gave up 2 bases and J gave up 3 bases; unmatched junction bases: 0. This CDR3 region has 13 residues. From germline, CDR1 is SNHLY and CDR2 FYNNEI. Here the CDR3 reads CASSETGDYGYTF. CDR3 sequence (DNA): TGTGCCAGCAGTGAAACAGGGGACTATGGCTACACCTTC. Looking up the rest from reference TRBV2 and TRBJ1-2 gives the full variable domain: EPEVTQTPSHQVTQMGQEVILRCVPISNHLYFYWYRQILGQKVEFLVSFYNNEISEKSEIFDDQFSVERPDGSNFTLKIRSTKLEDSAMYFCASSETGDYGYTFGSGTRLTVV.